These T cell receptor beta chains were read from a single sample in a study of breast tumors, draining lymph nodes, adjacent tissues. TCRdb reprocessed the multiplex PCR reads via MiXCR and lists one record per CDR3 protein. The table lists 150,000 to 200,000 distinct CDR3 sequences, 30% to 35% of them singletons, with approximately 4.3% in the top ten. Material: axillary lymph node tissue. Receptors were obtained from a female donor with breast cancer. Some clones in this sample may be carry-over from other donors' samples. Both conserved end residues are part of each CDR3. Each record gives: clone size, J gene, D gene, V gene, CDR3 DNA, CDR3 protein. D genes are given only for firm matches. Some rows have no size entry. The others give once, few or many, or a class for an expanded clone.

clone_size: many
j_call: TRBJ2-3
d_call: TRBD2
v_call: TRBV19
cdr3_nt: TGTGCCAGTAGTATAGCTGGAGCGGGAGAGTGGGCAGATACGCAGTATTTT
cdr3_aa: CASSIAGAGEWADTQYF

clone_size: .
j_call: TRBJ2-3
d_call: TRBD2
v_call: TRBV5-1
cdr3_nt: TGCGCCAGCAGCCCAGGAGGGGGCGGTAGCGGGGGGGCTGTTACAGATACGCAGTATTTT
cdr3_aa: CASSPGGGGSGGAVTDTQYF

clone_size: .
j_call: TRBJ2-5
d_call: TRBD2
v_call: TRBV24-1
cdr3_nt: TGTGCCACCAGTGATTCGACTAGCGGAGGCGAAGAGACCCAGTACTTC
cdr3_aa: CATSDSTSGGEETQYF

clone_size: many
j_call: TRBJ2-7
d_call: TRBD2
v_call: TRBV10-3
cdr3_nt: TGTGCCATCAGTACCGGGACTAGCGGTTACGAGCAGTACTTC
cdr3_aa: CAISTGTSGYEQYF

clone_size: .
j_call: TRBJ1-2
d_call: .
v_call: TRBV3-1
cdr3_nt: TGTGCCAGCAGCCAAGATCGACAGAGGGGCTACACCTTC
cdr3_aa: CASSQDRQRGYTF

clone_size: many
j_call: TRBJ2-7
d_call: .
v_call: TRBV4-2
cdr3_nt: TGTGCCAGCAGTCTCCGGCTTGGACGGACCTACGAGCAGTACTTC
cdr3_aa: CASSLRLGRTYEQYF

clone_size: few
j_call: TRBJ2-1
d_call: TRBD2
v_call: TRBV6-1
cdr3_nt: TGTGCCAGCAGGCACTGGGGGTCAAGGACTAGCGGTGATTACAATGAGCAGTTCTTC
cdr3_aa: CASRHWGSRTSGDYNEQFF

clone_size: .
j_call: TRBJ1-3
d_call: TRBD1
v_call: TRBV7-2
cdr3_nt: TGTGCCAGCAGCTTAGTTATGGGACAGGGGGCAGCTGGAAACACCATATATTTT
cdr3_aa: CASSLVMGQGAAGNTIYF

clone_size: .
j_call: TRBJ2-1
d_call: TRBD2
v_call: TRBV10-2
cdr3_nt: TGCGCCAGCAGTGAGTCGATGGCTAGCGGGGATAACAATGAGCAGTTCTTC
cdr3_aa: CASSESMASGDNNEQFF

clone_size: once
j_call: TRBJ2-5
d_call: .
v_call: TRBV6-6
cdr3_nt: TGTGCCAGCAGTTGGACTAAGGGAGAGACCCAGTACTTC
cdr3_aa: CASSWTKGETQYF

clone_size: .
j_call: TRBJ2-7
d_call: .
v_call: TRBV7-8
cdr3_nt: TGTGCCAGCAGCACCGGGGGAATCACCCACGAGCGGTACTTC
cdr3_aa: CASSTGGITHERYF

clone_size: many
j_call: TRBJ2-3
d_call: .
v_call: TRBV6-6
cdr3_nt: TGTGCCAGCAGTTACTCGAGGGTAGGGACCGAGGTCACAGATACGCAGTATTTT
cdr3_aa: CASSYSRVGTEVTDTQYF

clone_size: many
j_call: TRBJ1-3
d_call: .
v_call: TRBV20-1
cdr3_nt: TGCAGTGCCCGGGGGGAAGCTGGAAACACCATATATTTT
cdr3_aa: CSARGEAGNTIYF

clone_size: many
j_call: TRBJ1-2
d_call: .
v_call: TRBV30
cdr3_nt: TGTGCCTGGAGTGAGTCGGGGACTTCTTTGGGCTACACCTTC
cdr3_aa: CAWSESGTSLGYTF

clone_size: .
j_call: TRBJ2-3
d_call: .
v_call: TRBV6-5
cdr3_nt: TGTGCCAGCAGTCCTGGGTCTTACACAGATGCGCAGTATTTT
cdr3_aa: CASSPGSYTDAQYF

clone_size: many
j_call: TRBJ2-3
d_call: .
v_call: TRBV20-1
cdr3_nt: TGCAGTGCTAGAGAGTCAGGGTTTGCGCAGTATTTT
cdr3_aa: CSARESGFAQYF

clone_size: few
j_call: TRBJ1-2
d_call: TRBD1
v_call: TRBV27
cdr3_nt: TGTGCCAGCAGTTCGGGACAGGCCTGGGGCTACACCTTC
cdr3_aa: CASSSGQAWGYTF

clone_size: .
j_call: TRBJ2-2
d_call: .
v_call: TRBV6-1
cdr3_nt: TGTGCCAGCAGTCAATTGGTAGCGGTGAACACCGGGGAGCTGTTTTTT
cdr3_aa: CASSQLVAVNTGELFF

clone_size: .
j_call: TRBJ2-4
d_call: .
v_call: TRBV5-6
cdr3_nt: TGTGCCAGCAGCCATTGGGGGACCATTCAGTACTTC
cdr3_aa: CASSHWGTIQYF

clone_size: many
j_call: TRBJ1-6
d_call: TRBD1
v_call: TRBV5-6
cdr3_nt: TGTGCCAGCAGCTCCGGTCGAACAGGGGATAATTCACCCCTCCACTTT
cdr3_aa: CASSSGRTGDNSPLHF

clone_size: many
j_call: TRBJ2-3
d_call: .
v_call: TRBV7-3
cdr3_nt: TGTGCCAGCAGCCGCTTTGGGCTCGGGACGACGCTCACAGATACGCAGTATTTT
cdr3_aa: CASSRFGLGTTLTDTQYF

clone_size: many
j_call: TRBJ2-1
d_call: TRBD1
v_call: TRBV9
cdr3_nt: TGTGCCAGCAACAGGGGACAGTCATACAATGAGCAGTTCTTC
cdr3_aa: CASNRGQSYNEQFF

clone_size: many
j_call: TRBJ2-2
d_call: TRBD1
v_call: TRBV9
cdr3_nt: TGTGCCAGCAGCGGCTACAGGGGTGGGGTCGCCGGGGAGCTGTTTTTT
cdr3_aa: CASSGYRGGVAGELFF

clone_size: many
j_call: TRBJ2-5
d_call: TRBD1
v_call: TRBV5-1
cdr3_nt: TGCGCCAGCAGATCGACAGGGCAAGAGACCCAGTACTTC
cdr3_aa: CASRSTGQETQYF

clone_size: few
j_call: TRBJ2-7
d_call: .
v_call: TRBV3-1
cdr3_nt: TGTGCCAGCAGCCCTAGCGCCCACCGCTCCTACGAGCAGTACTTC
cdr3_aa: CASSPSAHRSYEQYF

clone_size: many
j_call: TRBJ2-2
d_call: TRBD1
v_call: TRBV24-1
cdr3_nt: TGTGCCACCAGTGAGGCGGACAGGGTTTCCACCGGGGAGCTGTTTTTT
cdr3_aa: CATSEADRVSTGELFF

clone_size: many
j_call: TRBJ1-4
d_call: .
v_call: TRBV3-1
cdr3_nt: TGTGCCAGCAGCCAAGGAACGGGGGCCCTCGGTGAAAAACTGTTTTTT
cdr3_aa: CASSQGTGALGEKLFF

clone_size: many
j_call: TRBJ1-5
d_call: .
v_call: TRBV4-2
cdr3_nt: TGTGCCAGCAGCCAAGAAAACAGCAATCAGCCCCAGCATTTT
cdr3_aa: CASSQENSNQPQHF

clone_size: many
j_call: TRBJ2-7
d_call: .
v_call: TRBV6-5
cdr3_nt: TGTGCCAGCAGTCACTCGAGAGGGTTCGAGCAGTACTTC
cdr3_aa: CASSHSRGFEQYF

clone_size: many
j_call: TRBJ1-5
d_call: .
v_call: TRBV20-1
cdr3_nt: TGCAGTGCTAGGATTGGCAGTTATAGCAATCAGCCCCAGCATTTT
cdr3_aa: CSARIGSYSNQPQHF

clone_size: few
j_call: TRBJ2-1
d_call: TRBD2
v_call: TRBV11-2
cdr3_nt: TGTGCCAGCAGCTTTAACCCCGAATCACTAGCGGGGAGTGAGCAGTTCTTC
cdr3_aa: CASSFNPESLAGSEQFF

clone_size: many
j_call: TRBJ2-3
d_call: .
v_call: TRBV5-8
cdr3_nt: TGTGCCAGCAGCTTGGATGGGGGGTACACAGATACGCAGTATTTT
cdr3_aa: CASSLDGGYTDTQYF

clone_size: many
j_call: TRBJ2-3
d_call: TRBD1
v_call: TRBV20-1
cdr3_nt: TGCAGTGCTAGAGATCAGGGGGATATCACAGATACGCAGTATTTT
cdr3_aa: CSARDQGDITDTQYF

clone_size: many
j_call: TRBJ2-1
d_call: TRBD2
v_call: TRBV19
cdr3_nt: TGTGCCAGTAGTGGACTAGCGGGGAGCTCCTACAATGAGCAGTTCTTC
cdr3_aa: CASSGLAGSSYNEQFF

clone_size: many
j_call: TRBJ2-5
d_call: TRBD2
v_call: TRBV20-1
cdr3_nt: TGCAGTGCTAGAGATAGGGTACGAGGTAGGGGGACTAGCGCCGCTCAAGAGACCCAGTACTTC
cdr3_aa: CSARDRVRGRGTSAAQETQYF

clone_size: many
j_call: TRBJ1-3
d_call: .
v_call: TRBV6-1
cdr3_nt: TGTGCCAGCAGTCGGGATTTCTCTGGAAACACCATATATTTT
cdr3_aa: CASSRDFSGNTIYF

clone_size: .
j_call: TRBJ1-1
d_call: .
v_call: TRBV7-9
cdr3_nt: TGTGCCAGCAGCTTCCTCATTACAGCGGGCACTGAAGCTTTCTTT
cdr3_aa: CASSFLITAGTEAFF

clone_size: many
j_call: TRBJ2-7
d_call: TRBD1
v_call: TRBV19
cdr3_nt: TGTGCCAGTAGTACATCTCCGGGACAGGGGAGTGTGTACGAGCAGTACTTC
cdr3_aa: CASSTSPGQGSVYEQYF

clone_size: .
j_call: TRBJ2-2
d_call: .
v_call: TRBV19
cdr3_nt: TGTGCCAGTCGGGACACGGTGATTAGCACCGAGGAGCTGTTTTTT
cdr3_aa: CASRDTVISTEELFF

clone_size: many
j_call: TRBJ2-1
d_call: TRBD2
v_call: TRBV7-9
cdr3_nt: TGTGCCAGCAGCTTAGCGACTAGCGGGTACAATGAGCAGTTCTTC
cdr3_aa: CASSLATSGYNEQFF